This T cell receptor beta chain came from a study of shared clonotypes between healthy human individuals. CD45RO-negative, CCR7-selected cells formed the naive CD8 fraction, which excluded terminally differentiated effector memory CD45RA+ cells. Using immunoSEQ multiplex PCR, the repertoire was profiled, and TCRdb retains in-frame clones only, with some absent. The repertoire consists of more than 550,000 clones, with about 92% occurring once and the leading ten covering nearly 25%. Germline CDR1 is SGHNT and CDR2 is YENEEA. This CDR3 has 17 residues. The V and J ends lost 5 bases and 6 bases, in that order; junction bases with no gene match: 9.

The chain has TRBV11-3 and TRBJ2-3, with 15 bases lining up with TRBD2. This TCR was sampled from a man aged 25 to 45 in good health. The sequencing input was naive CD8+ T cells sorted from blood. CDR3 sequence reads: CASSPRTSGRAGDTQYF. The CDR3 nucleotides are TGTGCCAGCAGCCCCCGGACTAGCGGGAGGGCCGGGGATACGCAGTATTTT.